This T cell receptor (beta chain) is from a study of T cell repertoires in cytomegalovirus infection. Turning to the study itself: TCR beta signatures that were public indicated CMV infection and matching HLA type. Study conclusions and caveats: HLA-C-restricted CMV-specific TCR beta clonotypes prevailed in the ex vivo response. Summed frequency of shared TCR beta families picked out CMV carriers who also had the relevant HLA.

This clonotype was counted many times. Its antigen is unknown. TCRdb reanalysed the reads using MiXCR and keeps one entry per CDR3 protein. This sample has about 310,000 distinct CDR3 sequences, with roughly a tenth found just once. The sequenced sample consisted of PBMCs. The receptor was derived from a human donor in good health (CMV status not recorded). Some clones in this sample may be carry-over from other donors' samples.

The CDR3 loop reads CASGDNYGYTF. CDR3 DNA: TGTGCCAGCGGGGATAACTATGGCTACACCTTC. The chain uses TRBV28 and TRBJ1-2; D uncertain. The ends were cut back, 8 bases at V and 1 base at J, with 5 bases in the middle. The V gene's germline CDR1 is MDHEN and CDR2 SYDVKM. This CDR3 contains 11 residues.